This T cell receptor beta chain was documented in a study of T cell changes during pregnancy in multiple sclerosis. Method: immunoSEQ multiplex PCR; TCRdb's copy keeps in-frame clones and lacks some. The profile shows about 50,000 clones, about 90% of them singletons. The V segment lost 4 bases and the J segment 2 bases; nucleotides outside the gene matches: 5. Per the germline V gene, CDR1 is MNHEY and CDR2 is SMNVEV (reference sequence). The CDR3 contains 14 residues. This TCR was sampled from a female donor with multiple sclerosis, enrolled in a pregnancy study. The material was CD4+ T cells from peripheral blood mononuclear cells, obtained in the second trimester of pregnancy. The V and J genes are TRBV27 and TRBJ2-7, with 7 bases aligning to TRBD2. The DNA of the CDR3 is TGTGCCAGCAGTTCGAGCGGGGCGGCCTACGAGCAGTACTTC. Its translation: CASSSSGAAYEQYF.